This T cell receptor (beta chain) is from a study of identical twins. Unique molecular identifiers were in the cDNA, with template-switch universal primer binding. TCRdb fed the 5' RACE reads into MiXCR, producing one record per CDR3 protein. The sample has 250,000 or so distinct CDR3 sequences, around 8% seen once; the top ten hold about 3%. Study-wide results and limits: Carriage of fewer insertions was seen in abundant cord blood beta clonotypes, whereas memory repertoires showed none. Twin pairs had excess sharing that was weaker in beta out-of-frame sequences.

This clonotype has more than one count but fewer than ten. Its antigen is not identified. The same specimen was also included in a second study, on yellow fever vaccine responses in identical twins.

The sample consisted of CD8+ T cells sorted from blood. This sequence originates from a woman aged 18-29 years in good health.

Written as DNA, the CDR3 is TGTGCCAGCAGCTTATCAGCAGCCAGTCGGGGATCAATTGAGCAGTTCTTC. Its protein is CASSLSAASRGSIEQFF. The rearrangement uses TRBV7-2 and TRBJ2-1; a possible D gene is TRBD2 (5 bases). Trimming pared 2 bases from V and 9 bases from J, leaving 23 bases between. Looked up from germline, CDR1 is SGHTA and CDR2 is FQGNSA. CDR3 length: 17 amino acids.